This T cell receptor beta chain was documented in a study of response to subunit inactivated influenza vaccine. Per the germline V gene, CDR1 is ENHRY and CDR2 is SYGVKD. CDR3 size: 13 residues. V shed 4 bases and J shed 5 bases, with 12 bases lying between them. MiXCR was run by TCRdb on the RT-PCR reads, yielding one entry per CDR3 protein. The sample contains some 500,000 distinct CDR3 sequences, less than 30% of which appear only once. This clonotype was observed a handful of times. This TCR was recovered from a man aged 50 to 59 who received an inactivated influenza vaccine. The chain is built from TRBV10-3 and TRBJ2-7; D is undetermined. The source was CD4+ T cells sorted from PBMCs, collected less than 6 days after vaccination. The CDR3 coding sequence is TGTGCCATCAGTGCAGACTCAGCTCACGAGCAGTACTTC. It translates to CAISADSAHEQYF.